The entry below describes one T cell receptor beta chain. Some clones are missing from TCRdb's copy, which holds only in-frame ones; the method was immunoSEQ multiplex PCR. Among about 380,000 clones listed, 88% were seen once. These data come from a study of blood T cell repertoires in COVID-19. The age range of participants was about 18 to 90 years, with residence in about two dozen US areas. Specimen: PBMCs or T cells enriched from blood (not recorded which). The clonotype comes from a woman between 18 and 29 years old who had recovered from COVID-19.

The CDR3 region has the DNA TGTGCCAGCAGTTTATATAGGGGAGGTGAAGCTTTCTTT. It codes for CASSLYRGGEAFF. V is TRBV28 and J is TRBJ1-1; maybe TRBD1 (5 bases). The CDR3 totals 13 residues. Trimming removed 1 base at V and 7 bases at J, with 10 bases between. The germline gives CDR1 MDHEN, CDR2 SYDVKM.